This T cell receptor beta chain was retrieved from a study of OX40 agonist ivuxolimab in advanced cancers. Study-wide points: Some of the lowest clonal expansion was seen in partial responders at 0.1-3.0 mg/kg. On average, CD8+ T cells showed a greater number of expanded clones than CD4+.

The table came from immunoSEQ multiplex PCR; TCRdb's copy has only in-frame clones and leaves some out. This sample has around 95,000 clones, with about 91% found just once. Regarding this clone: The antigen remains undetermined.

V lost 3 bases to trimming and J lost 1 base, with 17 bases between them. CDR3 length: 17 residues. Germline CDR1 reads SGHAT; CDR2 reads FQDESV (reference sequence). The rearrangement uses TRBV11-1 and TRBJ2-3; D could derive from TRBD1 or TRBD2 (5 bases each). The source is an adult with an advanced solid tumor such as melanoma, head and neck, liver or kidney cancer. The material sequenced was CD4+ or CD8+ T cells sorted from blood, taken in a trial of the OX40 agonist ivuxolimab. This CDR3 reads CASSLAGADGGTDTQYF. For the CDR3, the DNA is TGTGCCAGCAGCTTGGCCGGGGCAGACGGGGGCACAGATACGCAGTATTTT. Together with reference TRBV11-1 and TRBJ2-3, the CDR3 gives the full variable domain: EAEVAQSPRYKITEKSQAVAFWCDPISGHATLYWYRQILGQGPELLVQFQDESVVDDSQLPKDRFSAERLKGVDSTLKIQPAELGDSAMYLCASSLAGADGGTDTQYFGPGTRLTVL.